The T cell receptor (beta chain) described here comes from a study of blood T cell repertoires in COVID-19. Ages ranged from roughly 18 to 95 years, with residence in around 24 US areas. Donors were grouped by their self-reported clinical history. Original data processing: Amplification of reference gene primers provided the estimated nucleated cell counts. The protocol was immunoSEQ multiplex PCR, while the TCRdb copy is restricted to in-frame clones and leaves out a portion. V and J calls and clone size come straight from that table; D and trimming were deduced from the DNA. Among fewer than 250,000 clones listed, about four fifths were seen once. CDR3 length: 11 amino acids. V lost 2 bases to trimming and J lost 8 bases, with 6 bases between them. Germline V gene data show CDR1 as SGHTA and CDR2 as FQGNSA.

The source of this sequence is a woman aged 40 to 50 who had been exposed to COVID-19. Sequencing was carried out using PBMCs or T cells enriched from blood (not recorded which). The chain recombines TRBV7-2 with TRBJ1-2, with D uncertain. The CDR3 coding sequence is TGTGCCAGCAGCTTACAGTTGGGCTACACCTTC. This gives the protein CASSLQLGYTF.